The rows below give T cell receptor beta chains drawn from one sample of a study of blood T cell repertoires in COVID-19. Profiled with immunoSEQ multiplex PCR; TCRdb holds only in-frame clones, not every one. Of some 240,000 clones detected, roughly 84% appear once; the ten largest clones hold about 1.5%. The material sequenced was peripheral blood. The receptors were gathered from a woman aged 40 to 49 who had recovered from COVID-19. The CDR3 runs from the conserved cysteine through the conserved F or W. The D gene is left open where the match is weak. Part of the rows lack a size; the others show once, few, many or a class for expanded clones.

D gene,clone size,J gene,V gene,CDR3 protein,CDR3 DNA
NA,few,TRBJ2-5,TRBV6-5,CASIRARGSRETQYF,TGTGCCAGCATTAGGGCTAGAGGGTCGAGGGAGACCCAGTACTTC
NA,once,TRBJ2-5,TRBV6-5,CASRTGSRETQYF,TGTGCCAGCAGAACAGGGTCCCGAGAGACCCAGTACTTC
NA,NA,TRBJ1-1,TRBV7-9,CASSLGQSNTEAFF,TGTGCCAGCAGCTTAGGACAATCGAACACTGAAGCTTTCTTT
NA,once,TRBJ2-6,TRBV30,CAWLGRSSGANVLTF,TGTGCCTGGCTGGGGCGATCATCTGGGGCCAACGTCCTGACTTTC
NA,NA,TRBJ1-2,TRBV5-1,CASSFGYAGDYGYTF,TGCGCCAGCAGCTTTGGGTACGCAGGGGACTATGGCTACACCTTC
TRBD2,NA,TRBJ2-7,TRBV5-4,CASSLDGASGGNYEQYF,TGTGCCAGCAGCTTGGACGGCGCGAGCGGGGGGAACTACGAGCAGTACTTC
TRBD1,NA,TRBJ1-1,TRBV7-9,CASSFLDRGSTEAFF,TGTGCCAGCAGCTTCCTAGACAGGGGGAGCACTGAAGCTTTCTTT
TRBD1,NA,TRBJ1-6,TRBV6-1,CASSDQGESLHF,TGTGCCAGCAGTGATCAGGGGGAATCCCTCCACTTT
NA,NA,TRBJ1-3,TRBV11-3,CASSNISSGNTIYF,TGTGCCAGCAGCAATATTAGCTCTGGAAACACCATATATTTT
TRBD1,NA,TRBJ1-6,TRBV30,CAWSGTGGNNSPLHF,TGTGCCTGGAGTGGGACAGGGGGAAATAATTCACCCCTCCACTTT
TRBD1,few,TRBJ2-3,TRBV12-3/TRBV12-4,CASRLGGADTQYF,TGTGCCAGCAGACTAGGGGGCGCAGATACGCAGTATTTT
NA,NA,TRBJ2-3,TRBV29-1,CSVTPSSDTQYF,TGCAGCGTCACGCCTAGTTCAGATACGCAGTATTTT
TRBD2,NA,TRBJ2-7,TRBV18,CASSPTSGGAYEQYF,TGTGCCAGCTCACCAACTAGCGGGGGGGCCTACGAGCAGTACTTC
NA,NA,TRBJ1-1,TRBV5-4,CASSSAKDGGNTEAFF,TGTGCCAGCAGCTCAGCCAAGGACGGGGGAAACACTGAAGCTTTCTTT
TRBD1,NA,TRBJ2-3,TRBV7-8,CASSRQGGLGGDTQYF,TGTGCCAGCAGCAGACAGGGGGGCCTGGGGGGAGATACGCAGTATTTT
TRBD2,NA,TRBJ2-1,TRBV7-9,CASSLPFGGGSYNEQFF,TGTGCCAGCAGCTTACCATTTGGCGGGGGGTCATACAATGAGCAGTTCTTC
NA,NA,TRBJ2-3,TRBV19,CASTGLASTDTQYF,TGTGCCAGTACAGGCCTGGCTAGCACAGATACGCAGTATTTT
NA,NA,TRBJ2-3,TRBV11-3,CVSGLGTDTQYF,TGTGTCTCCGGTCTGGGCACAGATACGCAGTATTTT
NA,NA,TRBJ1-2,TRBV10-3,CAISEFTGNGYTF,TGTGCCATCAGTGAGTTCACAGGGAATGGCTACACCTTC
NA,few,TRBJ1-2,TRBV13,CASSLGRDFYGYTF,TGTGCCAGCAGCTTAGGCCGGGATTTCTATGGCTACACCTTC
TRBD1,NA,TRBJ1-6,TRBV18,CASSPGTDYSPLHF,TGTGCCAGCTCACCAGGGACAGACTATTCACCCCTCCACTTT
NA,NA,TRBJ2-3,TRBV5-1,CASRVTGLLADTQYF,TGCGCCAGCAGGGTGACAGGTCTCCTAGCAGATACGCAGTATTTT